This T cell receptor (beta chain) emerged from a study of beta chain features in type 1 diabetes. Only a few counts were recorded for this clone. No antigen is known for it. Investigators reverse transcribed all isolated RNA, so they sequenced expressed TCRB transcripts. The method was immunoSEQ multiplex PCR; TCRdb's version includes in-frame clones alone and lacks a portion of them. The table shows approximately 250,000 clones, with 13% to 15% occurring only once. Study-level points and caveats: Among patients with Type 1 diabetes, TCRB CDR3s were moderately but significantly shorter in every one of the four CD4+ subsets.

Naive, central memory, regulatory and stem cell-like memory cells within the CD4+ compartment were sorted using CD45RO/CCR7/CD25/CD127/CD95/CD27. The clonotype originates from a woman between 40 and 55 years old in good health. The sequencing sample was made of naive CD4+ T cells from blood.

CDR3 amino acids: CASRLAGGKTQYF. For the CDR3, the DNA is TGTGCCAGCAGATTAGCGGGGGGAAAGACCCAGTACTTC. The chain uses TRBV6-5 and TRBJ2-5, with 10 positions matching TRBD2. The CDR3 has 13 residues. Per the germline V gene, CDR1 is MNHEY and CDR2 is SVGAGI. J lost 6 bases, V lost 6 bases, and 4 bases had no gene match.